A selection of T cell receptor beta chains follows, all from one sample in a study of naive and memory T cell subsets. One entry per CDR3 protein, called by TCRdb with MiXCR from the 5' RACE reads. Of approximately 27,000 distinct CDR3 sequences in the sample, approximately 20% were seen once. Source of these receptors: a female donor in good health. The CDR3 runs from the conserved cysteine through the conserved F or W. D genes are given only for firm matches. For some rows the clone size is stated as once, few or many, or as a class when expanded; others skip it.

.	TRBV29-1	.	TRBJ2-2	TGCAGCGCTACCGGGACCCTGAACACCGGGGAGCTGTTTTTT	CSATGTLNTGELFF
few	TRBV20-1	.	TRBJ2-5	TGCAGTGCTGAAGATGAGGGGGAGACCCAGTACTTC	CSAEDEGETQYF
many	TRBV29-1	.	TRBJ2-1	TGCAGCGTTGTGGTCTCCTACAATGAGCAGTTCTTC	CSVVVSYNEQFF
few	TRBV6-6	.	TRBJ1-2	TGTGCCAGCACCCAAGGGACGCCCTTCCTTGGCTACACCTTC	CASTQGTPFLGYTF
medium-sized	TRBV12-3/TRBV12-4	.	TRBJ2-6	TGTGCCAGCAGTTTAGCGGGGACAGGGGCCAACGTCCTGACTTTC	CASSLAGTGANVLTF
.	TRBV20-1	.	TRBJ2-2	TGCAGTGCTAGAGTAAGGGGTAACACCGGGGAGCTGTTTTTT	CSARVRGNTGELFF
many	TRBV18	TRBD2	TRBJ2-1	TGTGCCAGCTCCCCCCCCCTAGCGGCGAACAATGAGCAGTTCTTC	CASSPPLAANNEQFF
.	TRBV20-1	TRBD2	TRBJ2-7	TGCAGTGCTATACTAGCGGGGGTCTCCTACGAGCAGTACTTC	CSAILAGVSYEQYF
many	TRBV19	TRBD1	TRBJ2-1	TGTGCCAGTAGTATGGAGAGGGGGCTCGCCGATGAGCAGTTCTTC	CASSMERGLADEQFF
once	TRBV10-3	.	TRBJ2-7	TGTGCCATCAGTGAGGGGAGCTCCTACGAGCAGTACTTC	CAISEGSSYEQYF
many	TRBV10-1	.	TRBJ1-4	TGCGCCAGCAGAAGAGGTCCCAATGAAAAACTGTTTTTT	CASRRGPNEKLFF
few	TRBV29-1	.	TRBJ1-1	TGCAGCGTTGACATCTCCCGAGGGGACACTGAAGCTTTCTTT	CSVDISRGDTEAFF
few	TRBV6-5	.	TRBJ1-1	TGTGCCAGCAGTTACGGTAGAACTGAAGCTTTCTTT	CASSYGRTEAFF
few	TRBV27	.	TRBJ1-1	TGTGCCAGCAGTTTACTGGGTCTGGGCACTGAAGCTTTCTTT	CASSLLGLGTEAFF
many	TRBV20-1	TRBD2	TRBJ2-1	TGCAGTGTGTCTAGCGGGCAATACAATGAGCAGTTCTTC	CSVSSGQYNEQFF
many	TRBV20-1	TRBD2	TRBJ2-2	TGCAGTGCTTTGACTAGCGAGTACACCGGGGAGCTGTTTTTT	CSALTSEYTGELFF
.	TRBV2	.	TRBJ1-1	TGTGCCAGCAGTGGCGCAGTCGCTTTCTTT	CASSGAVAFF
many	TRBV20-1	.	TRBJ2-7	TGCAGTGCCGTCCCTTACCCCGGGGACGAGCAGTACTTC	CSAVPYPGDEQYF
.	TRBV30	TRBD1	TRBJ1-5	TGTGCCTGGGGGGACAGGAGTAATCAGCCCCAGCATTTT	CAWGDRSNQPQHF
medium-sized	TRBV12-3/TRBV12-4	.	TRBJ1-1	TGTGCCAGCAGTCGGCCCCCACTTGAAGCTTTCTTT	CASSRPPLEAFF
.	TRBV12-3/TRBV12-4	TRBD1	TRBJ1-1	TGTGCCAGCAGTTTGGGACAGGTCCAAGCTTTCTTT	CASSLGQVQAFF
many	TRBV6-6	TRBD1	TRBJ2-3	TGTGCCAGCGGGACAGAGAGCACAGATACGCAGTATTTT	CASGTESTDTQYF
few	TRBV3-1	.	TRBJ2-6	TGTGCCAGCAGCCAAGGGGCCTACTCTGGGGCCAACGTCCTGACTTTC	CASSQGAYSGANVLTF
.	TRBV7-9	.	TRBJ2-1	TGTGCCAGCAGCTTACTCCTAGAAGACGGTGAGCAGTTCTTC	CASSLLLEDGEQFF
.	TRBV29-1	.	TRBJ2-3	TGCAGCGTTGGGGACCCCACGTATTTT	CSVGDPTYF
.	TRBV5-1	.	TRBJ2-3	TGCGCCAGCAGCTTGGATGAGGGAACGCAGTATTTT	CASSLDEGTQYF
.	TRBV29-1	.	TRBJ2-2	TGCAGCGTTGGCACTAGCAACGCCGGGGAGCTGTTTTTT	CSVGTSNAGELFF
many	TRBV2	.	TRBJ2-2	TGTGCCAGCACGGGCGAGAACACCGGGGAGCTGTTTTTT	CASTGENTGELFF
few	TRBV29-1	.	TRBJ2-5	TGCAGCGTCGGGACCCAGGCAGAGACCCAGTACTTC	CSVGTQAETQYF
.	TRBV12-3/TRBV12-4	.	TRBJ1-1	TGTGCCAGCAGTTTATGGGGGGGACGTGGGACTGAAGCTTTCTTT	CASSLWGGRGTEAFF
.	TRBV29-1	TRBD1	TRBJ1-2	TGCAGCGTTGGACAGGGGGATGGCTACACCTTC	CSVGQGDGYTF
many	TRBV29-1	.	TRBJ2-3	TGCAGCGTTGCTGGGACAGATACGCAGTATTTT	CSVAGTDTQYF
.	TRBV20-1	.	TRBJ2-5	TGCAGTGCGATGCAGGGCGGGGAGACCCAGTACTTC	CSAMQGGETQYF
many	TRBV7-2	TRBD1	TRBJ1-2	TGTGCCAGCAGCCCCGGACAGGGATATGGCTACACCTTC	CASSPGQGYGYTF
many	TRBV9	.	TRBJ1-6	TGTGCCAGCAGCGGGACCGGGCAAAGACCCCTCCACTTT	CASSGTGQRPLHF
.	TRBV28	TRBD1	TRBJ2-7	TGTGCCAGCAGTTCCCCCGGGACAGTTAAGGAGCAGTACTTC	CASSSPGTVKEQYF
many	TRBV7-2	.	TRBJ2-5	TGTGCCAGCAGCTTAGACTCCCCCCACTACTTC	CASSLDSPHYF
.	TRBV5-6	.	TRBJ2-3	TGTGCCAGCAGCTCCAGAGCCGTCCCCCAAACAGATACGCAGTATTTT	CASSSRAVPQTDTQYF
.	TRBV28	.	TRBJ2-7	TGTGCCAGCAGTTTTGTTGGGGCCCCCTACGAGCAGTACTTC	CASSFVGAPYEQYF
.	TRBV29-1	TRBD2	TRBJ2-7	TGCAGCGTGGTCCTAGCGGGATTCTACGAGCAGTACTTC	CSVVLAGFYEQYF
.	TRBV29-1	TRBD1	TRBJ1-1	TGCAGCGTGAGGGGGCGAGTAAACACTGAAGCTTTCTTT	CSVRGRVNTEAFF
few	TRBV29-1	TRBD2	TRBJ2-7	TGCAGCGTTGAAGATTGGACTAGCGGGAGGGAGGAGCAGTACTTC	CSVEDWTSGREEQYF
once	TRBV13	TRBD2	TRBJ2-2	TGTGCCAGCGGCGGGACTAGCGGGAACGGGGAGCTGTTTTTT	CASGGTSGNGELFF
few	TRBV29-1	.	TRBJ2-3	TGCAGCGTTGACCGTGGAGATACGCAGTATTTT	CSVDRGDTQYF
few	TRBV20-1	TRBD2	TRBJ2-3	TGCAGTGCTAGTCAGCGGGGGGCCCCGGTTACGCAGTATTTT	CSASQRGAPVTQYF
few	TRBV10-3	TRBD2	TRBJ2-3	TGTGCCATCAGCCAACTACTAGCGGGGGTTACAGATACGCAGTATTTT	CAISQLLAGVTDTQYF
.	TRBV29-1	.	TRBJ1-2	.	CSVAEGTGGAGNTF
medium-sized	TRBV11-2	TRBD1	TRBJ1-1	TGTGCCAGCAGCCTAATGGGGACAGGGGGGACTGAAGCTTTCTTT	CASSLMGTGGTEAFF
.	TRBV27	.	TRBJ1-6	TGTGCCAGCAGTTTGATAGGGGGTCGTTATAATTCACCCCTCCACTTT	CASSLIGGRYNSPLHF
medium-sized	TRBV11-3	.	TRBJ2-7	TGTGCCAGCAGCTCAGGGGCCTACGAGCAGTACTTC	CASSSGAYEQYF
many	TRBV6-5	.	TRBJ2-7	TGTGCCAGCAGTTACAGGGACGGAACCTACGAGCAGTACTTC	CASSYRDGTYEQYF